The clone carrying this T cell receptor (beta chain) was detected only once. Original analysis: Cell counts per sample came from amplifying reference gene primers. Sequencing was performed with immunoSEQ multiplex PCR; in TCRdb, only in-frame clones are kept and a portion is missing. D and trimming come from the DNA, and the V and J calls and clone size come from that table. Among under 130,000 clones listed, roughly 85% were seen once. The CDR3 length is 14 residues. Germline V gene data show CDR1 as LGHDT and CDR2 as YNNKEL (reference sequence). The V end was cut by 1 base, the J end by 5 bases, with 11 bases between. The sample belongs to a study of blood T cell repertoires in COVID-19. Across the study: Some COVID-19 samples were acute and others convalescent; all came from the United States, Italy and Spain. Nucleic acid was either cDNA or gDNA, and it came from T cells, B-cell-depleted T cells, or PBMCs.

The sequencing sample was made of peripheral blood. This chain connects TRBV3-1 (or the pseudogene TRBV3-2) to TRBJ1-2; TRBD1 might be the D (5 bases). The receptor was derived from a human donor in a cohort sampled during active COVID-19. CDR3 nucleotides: TGTGCCAGCAGCCAAGTTGGGGCGTCTTATGGCTACACCTTC. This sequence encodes CASSQVGASYGYTF.